The clone carrying this T cell receptor beta chain was found once. Antigen unknown. The data stem from a study of T cell clonotyping in hematopoietic cell transplantation. Recipient blood drawn about 28 days pretransplant and days 30, 100, 180 after. Sequencing used immunoSEQ multiplex PCR; TCRdb keeps in-frame clones, though not all of them. The sample comprises some 29,000 clones, around 90% of which are singletons, and roughly a tenth rests with the top ten. Study conclusions and caveats: No sorting was done, leaving CD4 and CD8 contributions mixed. Graft donor and pretransplant recipient Inverse Simpson Index values predicted broader posttransplant TCR diversity.

The CDR3 contains 15 residues. The V and J ends lost 7 bases and 10 bases respectively, with 20 bases between them. Germline values: CDR1 LNHDA, CDR2 SQIVND (reference sequence). This sample comprised PBMCs, obtained 100 days after allogeneic stem cell transplant. J is TRBJ1-6 and V is TRBV19; a possible D gene is TRBD1 (6 bases). The source of this sequence is a female patient aged 50-59 years who had an allogeneic stem cell transplant from a related donor, so the T cells may come from the graft donor. Some clones in this sample may be carry-over from other donors' samples. The CDR3 bases are TGTGCCAGTACTGTGGAGGGCAGGGGTCACTCACCCCTCCACTTT. Its translation is CASTVEGRGHSPLHF.